This TCR beta chain was found in a study of OX40 agonist ivuxolimab in advanced cancers. About the research overall: Dose-escalation patients had hepatocellular carcinoma, melanoma, renal cell or head and neck cancer.

The method was immunoSEQ multiplex PCR; TCRdb's version includes in-frame clones alone and lacks a portion of them. The table lists 85,000 to 100,000 clones, about 91% of them singletons. The CDR3 loop spans 14 amino acids. From germline, CDR1 is MDHEN and CDR2 SYDVKM. Trimming left V 6 bases short and J 7 bases short, with 18 bases between. Sequenced material: CD4+ or CD8+ T cells sorted from blood, taken in a trial of the OX40 agonist ivuxolimab. This clonotype was obtained from an adult with an advanced solid tumor such as melanoma, head and neck, liver or kidney cancer. J is TRBJ1-1 and V is TRBV28; no clear D. The CDR3 DNA follows: TGTGCCAGCAGGGCCGGGTCTCTTATGGGTGAAGCTTTCTTT. Residues: CASRAGSLMGEAFF.